This TCR beta chain is drawn from a study of a mutant IDH1 vaccine in newly diagnosed glioma. Across the whole study: Vaccines were begun 4-6 weeks after radiotherapy alone, or with temozolomide cycles. Treated individuals were about 60% male and around 38% female, averaging about 42 years of age.

Documented time point: week 47, end of study. The vaccine gave 300 ug of a 20-mer mutant IDH1 peptide subcutaneously per dose. Assay: immunoSEQ multiplex PCR; the TCRdb copy retains only in-frame clones and omits some. The table shows about 94,000 clones, with around nine tenths occurring only once. The table lists this clone with a count of one. Its antigen is unidentified. Germline V gene lookup returns CDR1 MRHNA and CDR2 SNTAGT. This CDR3 comprises 14 residues. The trim removed 6 bases at V and 11 bases at J, leaving 11 bases unmatched. This receptor was identified in a woman in her forties or fifties with glioma. This sequence joins TRBV6-4 and TRBJ2-2; 8 bases match TRBD2. Sequences were derived from PBMCs, sampled from a glioma patient whose treatment included an IDH1 peptide vaccine. The CDR3 DNA is TGTGCCAGCAGCAAGTCCAGCGGGAGACCCGAGCTGTTTTTT. It yields the protein CASSKSSGRPELFF.